Shown below are 29 T cell receptor beta chains from a single sample sequenced in a study of T cells in localized non-small cell lung cancer. Sequenced by immunoSEQ multiplex PCR; TCRdb stores in-frame clones only, minus some. Altogether tens of thousands of clones are present, 79% being singletons, with the ten largest covering 30% to 35%. Specimen: PBMCs, collected before any cancer treatment. The receptors come from a woman between 35 and 70 years old with stage II squamous cell lung carcinoma.

The chain has TRBV6-1 and TRBJ2-1; D is unresolved. The CDR3 length is 11 residues. V gave up 8 bases and J gave up 7 bases, with 9 bases separating them. The germline V gene encodes CDR1 MNHNS and CDR2 SASEGT. The CDR3 coding sequence is TGTGCCAGCCGGGTCCGGAATGAGCAGTTCTTC. Amino acid sequence: CASRVRNEQFF.

To note about this clone: At one of its ends the junction is not consistent with the germline gene, which may arise from a read error. This chain joins TRBV2 and TRBJ2-1, with D tentatively TRBD1 (5 bases). Per the germline V gene, CDR1 is SNHLY and CDR2 is FYNNEI. The CDR3 covers 13 residues. The CDR3 sequence is CASSDSLDNEQLF. The CDR3 nucleotides are TGTGCCAGCAGTGATTCACTGGACAATGAGCAGCTCTTC. The full variable domain, rest sourced from reference TRBV2 and TRBJ2-1, is EPEVTQTPSHQVTQMGQEVILRCVPISNHLYFYWYRQILGQKVEFLVSFYNNEISEKSEIFDDQFSVERPDGSNFTLKIRSTKLEDSAMYFCASSDSLDNEQLFGPGTRLTVL.

The chain carries TRBV18 and TRBJ1-6, with 7 bases matching TRBD1. The CDR3 is 14 amino acids. The V gene end was trimmed by 6 bases and the J gene end by 4 bases; junction bases not matched to a gene: 3. The germline gives CDR1 KGHSH, CDR2 LQKENI. CDR3 coding DNA: TGTGCCAGCTCGCCGGGACAGTATAATTCACCCCTCCACTTT. This gives the protein CASSPGQYNSPLHF.

The V and J genes are TRBV11-2 and TRBJ1-3, with D possibly TRBD1 on 5 matching bases. CDR1 is SGHAT, CDR2 FQNNGV, per germline. The V gene lost 5 bases and the J gene lost 4 bases, with 15 bases spanning the gap. The CDR3 runs 15 residues. CDR3 in amino acids: CASSPTAGYGNTIYF. The CDR3 DNA is TGTGCCAGCAGCCCGACAGCGGGGTACGGAAACACCATATATTTT.

This clone was picked up a small number of times. V gene TRBV7-9 combines with J gene TRBJ2-7; a weak D match, TRBD2 (6 bases). CDR1 and CDR2 (germline): SEHNR, FQNEAQ (reference sequence). This CDR3 has 13 amino acids. V lost 11 bases to trimming and J lost 2 bases, with 16 bases between them. The CDR3 bases are TGTGCCTCCACCGGCGGGACGACCTACGAGCAGTACTTC. Translating it yields CASTGGTTYEQYF.

The gene calls are TRBV6-6 and TRBJ2-5, with 10 bases matching TRBD2. CDR1 is MNHNY and CDR2 is SVGAGI in the germline V gene (reference sequence). Trimming removed 7 bases from V and 2 bases from J; junction bases left unmatched: 7. CDR3 length: 15 residues. The CDR3 reads CASKLAGASQETQYF. In DNA form, the CDR3 reads TGTGCCAGCAAGCTAGCGGGAGCCTCACAAGAGACCCAGTACTTC.

Here the CDR3 DNA reads TGTGCCAGCAGCCCAGAGATGGGGGAGCAGTACGTC. Translated, it gives CASSPEMGEQYV. The V gene is TRBV7-9, the J gene TRBJ2-7, with no clear D. V lost 5 bases to trimming and J lost 7 bases, with 12 bases between them. Germline lookup yields CDR1 SEHNR and CDR2 FQNEAQ (reference sequence). The length of the CDR3 is 12 residues.

This clone has just a few counts. The chain employs TRBV28 and TRBJ2-3; 11 bases are shared with TRBD2. The germline gives CDR1 MDHEN, CDR2 SYDVKM. With 6 bases clipped from V and 6 bases from J, the junction kept 8 bases outside the gene matches. The CDR3 spans 15 residues. CDR3 in DNA: TGTGCCAGCAGGGAACTAGCGGGAGTGTACGATACGCAGTATTTT. As protein: CASRELAGVYDTQYF.

The gene calls are TRBV7-9 and TRBJ2-7; D may match TRBD1 or TRBD2 (5 bases each). The CDR3 loop spans 14 amino acids. Germline CDR1 reads SEHNR; CDR2 reads FQNEAQ (reference sequence). V gave up 6 bases and J gave up 0 bases, with 12 bases separating them. The CDR3 sequence: CASRAAGSSYEQYF. CDR3 coding DNA: TGTGCCAGCAGGGCGGCAGGGAGCTCCTACGAGCAGTACTTC.

This clone appeared a single time. V is TRBV15 and J is TRBJ1-4; TRBD1 aligns across 10 bases. J lost 8 bases, V lost 4 bases, and 4 bases had no gene match. The CDR3 contains 14 residues. Germline loops: CDR1 LNHNV, CDR2 YYDKDF (reference sequence). The chain's CDR3 is CATSTGQGIEKLFF. In nucleotides, the CDR3 is TGTGCCACCAGCACGGGACAGGGGATCGAAAAACTGTTTTTT.

On this clone: A much larger clone differs by one base, so this may be a read error. This sample also contains other DNA sequences that code for the same CDR3. The chain is built from TRBV5-4 and TRBJ2-3; 14 bases line up with TRBD2. CDR3 length: 17 residues. Germline assignment: CDR1 SGHNT and CDR2 YYREEE (reference sequence). CDR3 residues: CASSIRLAGGPTDTQYF. The CDR3 DNA is TGTGCCAGCAGCATAAGACTAGCGGGGGGGCCCACAGATACACAGTATTTT.

The chain uses TRBV29-1 and TRBJ2-7; unclear D gene. V gave up 5 bases and J gave up 4 bases, with 15 bases separating them. The CDR3 has 13 amino acids. Germline CDR1 is SQVTM and CDR2 is ANQGSEA. The DNA for the CDR3 is TGCAGCGTTAGTCCCGACGATGGGTACGAGCAGTACTTC. Its translation: CSVSPDDGYEQYF.

CDR3 loop: CASGLKRKGNIQYF. The CDR3 DNA reads TGTGCTAGTGGTTTGAAGAGGAAAGGAAACATTCAGTACTTC. The rearrangement uses TRBV12-5 and TRBJ2-4; no firm D call. V lost 2 bases, J lost 6 bases, and 11 bases lay in between. Germline loops: CDR1 LGHNT, CDR2 FRNRAP. CDR3 length equals 14 residues.

V is TRBV5-1 and J is TRBJ2-1; D may be TRBD2 (6 bases). The V and J ends lost 3 bases and 4 bases respectively, with 11 bases between them. Germline V lookup: CDR1 SGHRS, CDR2 YFSETQ. The CDR3 is made up of 14 amino acids. The CDR3 nucleotides are TGCGCCAGCAGCTCATCGGGAGCTTACAATGAGCAGTTCTTC. Residues: CASSSSGAYNEQFF.

The CDR3 loop reads CASSLDRGGPLSSYEQYV. The CDR3 DNA sequence: TGTGCCAGCAGCTTGGATCGAGGGGGACCTCTCAGCTCCTACGAGCAGTACGTC. This chain uses TRBV5-5 with TRBJ2-7; D perhaps matches TRBD1 (6 bases). The V gene lost 0 bases and the J gene lost 0 bases, with 19 bases spanning the gap. From germline, CDR1 is SGHKS and CDR2 YYEKEE (reference sequence). This CDR3 contains 18 residues.

In this sample, this clone turned up a few times. The chain is built from TRBV18 and TRBJ2-3; tentative D call: TRBD2 (5 bases). Between the trimmed V and J ends, which lost 3 bases and 4 bases, there was a span of 8 bases. The CDR3 consists of 13 residues. CDR1 KGHSH and CDR2 LQKENI come from the germline V gene. The CDR3: CASSPGSPDTQYF. The DNA for the CDR3 is TGTGCCAGCTCACCTGGGAGCCCAGATACGCAGTATTTT. Complete variable domain (other parts from reference TRBV18 and TRBJ2-3): NAGVMQNPRHLVRRRGQEARLRCSPMKGHSHVYWYRQLPEEGLKFMVYLQKENIIDESGMPKERFSAEFPKEGPSILRIQQVVRGDSAAYFCASSPGSPDTQYFGPGTRLTVL.

Regarding this clone: Relative to the germline gene, one junction end is altered; a read error may explain this. The rearrangement links TRBV19 to TRBJ2-1, with unresolved D. This CDR3 contains 10 residues. Germline assignment: CDR1 LNHDA and CDR2 SQIVND (reference sequence). In DNA form, the CDR3 reads TGTGCCACCTCCGACAATGAGCAGTTCTTC. This codes for CATSDNEQFF.

As concerns this clone: A read error may account for a junction end that differs from germline. The V and J genes are TRBV7-2 and TRBJ1-2; no reliable D call. CDR3 size: 14 residues. Germline V lookup: CDR1 SGHTA, CDR2 FQGNSA. This CDR3 reads CASSQSPANYGYTF. CDR3 coding DNA: TGCGCCAGCAGCCAGAGCCCAGCTAACTATGGCTACACCTTC.

There are a few counts of this clone. The J gene is TRBJ1-5, the V gene TRBV25-1, with D perhaps TRBD1 (6 bases). Trimming took 6 bases from V and 7 from J, leaving 13 bases between them. The CDR3 runs 13 residues. Germline V lookup: CDR1 MGHDK, CDR2 SYGVNS. CDR3 bases: TGTGCCAGCAGGAGGGGGGAAGGGCAGCCCCAGCATTTT. Its translation: CASRRGEGQPQHF. The complete variable domain, with remaining parts taken from reference TRBV25-1 and TRBJ1-5, reads EADIYQTPRYLVIGTGKKITLECSQTMGHDKMYWYQQDPGMELHLIHYSYGVNSTEKGDLSSESTVSRIRTEHFPLTLESARPSHTSQYLCASRRGEGQPQHFGDGTRLSIL.

This rearrangement joins TRBV29-1 to TRBJ2-1; weak D call: TRBD2 (5 bases). The V and J ends lost 5 bases and 0 bases respectively, with 14 bases between them. This CDR3 is built from 15 residues. Per the germline V gene, CDR1 is SQVTM and CDR2 is ANQGSEA. CDR3 DNA: TGCAGCGTTTTGAGCGGAGACTACTCCTACAATGAGCAGTTCTTC. This codes for CSVLSGDYSYNEQFF.

This sequence joins TRBV6-5 and TRBJ1-6, with D perhaps matching TRBD1 (6 bases). CDR1 and CDR2 from the germline V gene are MNHEY and SVGAGI. The V end was cut by 7 bases, the J end by 8 bases, with 12 bases between. This CDR3 is built from 13 residues. The DNA for the CDR3 is TGTGCCAGCAAGTGGCAGGGGCATTCACCCCTCCACTTT. It codes for CASKWQGHSPLHF.

V is TRBV28 and J is TRBJ2-7; D might be TRBD2 (5 bases). The CDR3 is 14 residues long. Germline assignment: CDR1 MDHEN and CDR2 SYDVKM. V was pared by 7 bases and J by 2 bases, with 15 bases between. CDR3 coding DNA: TGTGCCAGCACCGGGGAAAACCCGGCCTACGAGCAGTACTTC. This gives the protein CASTGENPAYEQYF. Full variable domain (outside the CDR3, taken from reference TRBV28 and TRBJ2-7): DVKVTQSSRYLVKRTGEKVFLECVQDMDHENMFWYRQDPGLGLRLIYFSYDVKMKEKGDIPEGYSVSREKKERFSLILESASTNQTSMYLCASTGENPAYEQYFGPGTRLTVT.

The genes are TRBV6-6 and TRBJ1-2; the D gene is possibly TRBD1 (5 bases). From germline, CDR1 is MNHNY and CDR2 SVGAGI (reference sequence). The length of the CDR3 is 12 residues. Trimming removed 9 bases from V and 5 bases from J, with 13 bases in between. CDR3 nucleotides: TGTGCCAGTGCAGACAGCGCTTATGGCTACACCTTC. Translation gives CASADSAYGYTF.

The J gene is TRBJ1-2, the V gene TRBV28, with D maybe TRBD1 (5 bases). Per the germline V gene, CDR1 is MDHEN and CDR2 is SYDVKM. V was shortened by 9 bases and J by 4 bases, with 27 bases between the two germline ends. The CDR3 has 17 amino acids. The CDR3 bases are TGTGCCAGTTTATCCGGGACGGGACCATTTTTTGCCTATGGCTACACCTTC. Translating gives CASLSGTGPFFAYGYTF.

The chain has TRBV5-1 and TRBJ2-5; TRBD1 matches at 11 bases. Trimming took 5 bases from V and 6 from J; bases not matched to a gene: 9. Germline CDR1 is SGHRS and CDR2 is YFSETQ. This CDR3 is built from 15 residues. The CDR3 loop is CASSFWTGGLKTQYF. For the CDR3, the DNA is TGCGCCAGCAGTTTTTGGACAGGGGGCCTGAAGACCCAGTACTTC.

This clone showed up just a few times. The V and J genes are TRBV15 and TRBJ2-1; TRBD2 agrees at 7 bases. Germline V lookup: CDR1 LNHNV, CDR2 YYDKDF (reference sequence). With 3 bases clipped from V and 10 bases from J, the junction kept 6 bases outside the gene matches. The CDR3 consists of 13 residues. The CDR3 protein is CATSREPSGEQFF. In DNA, the CDR3 is TGTGCCACCAGCAGGGAGCCTAGCGGAGAGCAGTTCTTC.

V gene TRBV18 combines with J gene TRBJ1-6, with 7 bases matching TRBD1. The CDR3 totals 14 residues. V lost 4 bases and J lost 8; bases outside the gene matches: 5. Germline loops: CDR1 KGHSH, CDR2 LQKENI. In DNA, the CDR3 is TGTGCCAGCTCACAACAGGGGCCGGATTCACCCCTCCACTTT. Translating it yields CASSQQGPDSPLHF.

The genes are TRBV4-3 and TRBJ2-7, with no clear D. Germline values: CDR1 LGHNA, CDR2 YSLEER. The CDR3 consists of 15 residues. Trimming left V 0 bases short and J 2 bases short, with 11 bases between. The CDR3 loop is CASSQEYQVTYEQYF. The CDR3 region has the DNA TGCGCCAGCAGCCAAGAATATCAGGTAACCTACGAGCAGTACTTC.

The chain is built from TRBV4-2 and TRBJ2-2; D not certain. The V gene lost 1 base and the J gene lost 0 bases, with 6 bases spanning the gap. Per germline, CDR1 LGHNA and CDR2 YNFKEQ. The CDR3 has 15 residues. The CDR3 DNA reads TGTGCCAGCAGCCAAGTTGTTTCGAACACCGGGGAGCTGTTTTTT. It yields the protein CASSQVVSNTGELFF.